A single sample gave rise to the 7 T cell receptor beta chains below, sequenced in a study of early T cells in non-severe SARS-CoV-2 infection. TCRdb re-derived calls from the 5' RACE reads in MiXCR, one entry per CDR3 protein. The data contain around 50,000 distinct CDR3 sequences, approximately 6.2% of them singletons. Sample: whole blood. All receptors come from an adult who was a healthcare worker with PCR-confirmed SARS-CoV-2 infection or an uninfected control (not recorded which).

This clonotype has only a few counts. V and J are TRBV6-1 and TRBJ1-1; D is ambiguous. CDR1 is MNHNS and CDR2 is SASEGT in the germline V gene. CDR3 length: 12 residues. V shed 4 bases and J shed 7 bases, with 10 bases lying between them. The DNA of the CDR3 is TGTGCCAGCAGTGTTTTGGGCGGTGAAGCTTTCTTT. It specifies CASSVLGGEAFF.

In this sample, this clonotype turned up many times. The rearrangement joins TRBV29-1 to TRBJ2-3, with 8 nucleotides matching TRBD1. The CDR3 is 13 residues long. CDR1 is SQVTM, CDR2 ANQGSEA, per germline. With 6 bases clipped from V and 1 base from J, the junction kept 3 bases outside the gene matches. The CDR3 DNA is TGCAGCGTACCGGGACAGGGCACAGATACGCAGTATTTT. Protein: CSVPGQGTDTQYF.

The rearrangement links TRBV7-2 to TRBJ1-2, with 7 bases matching TRBD1. Germline lookup yields CDR1 SGHTA and CDR2 FQGNSA. V was clipped by 1 base and J by 8 bases; unmatched bases: 7. The CDR3 covers 14 residues. CDR3 in amino acids: CASSLVRDSWGYTF. The CDR3, as DNA: TGTGCCAGCAGCTTAGTCCGGGACAGCTGGGGCTACACCTTC.

The chain recombines TRBV3-1 with TRBJ2-1, with 12 bases lining up with TRBD2. Germline V gene sequence: CDR1 LGHDT, CDR2 YNNKEL (reference sequence). Losses at the gene ends were 3 bases for V and 7 bases for J; bases not matched to a gene: 7. The CDR3 loop spans 16 amino acids. Here the CDR3 DNA reads TGTGCCAGCAGCCACCTAGCGGGGGGGCGCGTAAATGAGCAGTTCTTC. Its translation: CASSHLAGGRVNEQFF.

This clonotype was picked up many times. The chain recombines TRBV20-1 with TRBJ2-1, with D possibly being TRBD1 (5 bases). This CDR3 has 13 residues. V lost 5 bases and J 1 base, leaving 9 bases between the germline ends. Germline V CDR1 and CDR2: DFQATT, SNEGSKA (reference sequence). The CDR3 reads CSAPGFSYNEQFF. The CDR3 nucleotides read TGCAGTGCTCCAGGGTTTTCCTACAATGAGCAGTTCTTC.

Turning to this clonotype: This sequence may be a read error, since a much larger clone differs from it by one base. This sequence joins TRBV2 and TRBJ2-7, with 9 bases matching TRBD1. CDR3 length equals 16 residues. V trimming: 8 bases; J trimming: 0 bases; junction bases outside the gene matches: 11. CDR1 and CDR2 from the germline V gene are SNHLY and FYNNEI. The CDR3 nucleotides are TGTGCCAGCGATAGACAGGGGGTATTAAGCTCCTACGAGCAGTACTTC. Translated, it gives CASDRQGVLSSYEQYF.

Ten or more counts support this clonotype. The V gene is TRBV7-9, the J gene TRBJ2-2; perhaps TRBD2 as D (7 bases). The germline V gene encodes CDR1 SEHNR and CDR2 FQNEAQ (reference sequence). The CDR3 is 17 residues long. V lost 3 bases, J lost 0 bases, and 14 bases lay in between. CDR3 coding DNA: TGTGCCAGCAGCTTGACGGGGGGCGCCCCGAACACCGGGGAGCTGTTTTTT. Protein: CASSLTGGAPNTGELFF.